This T cell receptor beta chain was sequenced during a study of T cell responses to AZD1222 COVID-19 vaccine. Sequencing used immunoSEQ multiplex PCR; TCRdb keeps in-frame clones, though not all of them. This table holds some 110,000 clones, approximately 85% found once. In this sample, this clone turned up a few times. Antigen unknown. CDR1 and CDR2 from the germline V gene are SEHNR and FQNEAQ (reference sequence). The V end was cut by 3 bases, the J end by 8 bases, with 14 bases between. This CDR3 is built from 14 residues. Study observations and caveats: Targets within unmutated variant regions were reportedly found for nearly half of spike-specific TCRs. Sampling captured repertoires only after the peak T cell response. Recipients of two AZD1222 doses showed rising Spike-specific TCR breadth and depth. White British donors predominated, females outnumbered males, and clonal diversity was possibly underestimated.

The J gene is TRBJ1-3, the V gene TRBV7-9; D is unresolved. The source is an adult who received the AZD1222 COVID-19 vaccine. This material consisted of peripheral blood, taken 28 days after the second AZD1222 dose. Here the CDR3 reads CASSLIWSTDTIYF. DNA of the CDR3: TGTGCCAGCAGCTTGATCTGGTCAACGGACACCATATATTTT.